These T cell receptor beta chains were read from a single sample in a study of OX40 agonist ivuxolimab in advanced cancers. Sequencing used immunoSEQ multiplex PCR; TCRdb keeps in-frame clones, though not all of them. The sample lists 50,000 to 65,000 clones; roughly nine tenths were seen once. This sample comprised CD4+ or CD8+ T cells sorted from blood, obtained in a trial of the OX40 agonist ivuxolimab. The receptors were gathered from an adult with an advanced solid tumor such as melanoma, head and neck, liver or kidney cancer. Each CDR3 is given with its conserved first and last residue. D genes are given only for firm matches. Expanded clones are given a class, and other clones once, few, many or no size at all.

CDR3nt: TGTGCCAGCAGCTTGGGGCATCAGCCCCAGCATTTT
CDR3aa: CASSLGHQPQHF
j_gene: TRBJ1-5
d_gene: NA
abundance: NA
v_gene: TRBV5-6

CDR3nt: TGTGCCAGCAGGAAGACAGGGGGAGCCTACGAGCAGTACTTC
CDR3aa: CASRKTGGAYEQYF
j_gene: TRBJ2-7
d_gene: TRBD1
abundance: once
v_gene: TRBV6-6

CDR3nt: TGTGCCAGCAGTTTTCGGCAGGGCGGCTACACCTTC
CDR3aa: CASSFRQGGYTF
j_gene: TRBJ1-2
d_gene: NA
abundance: NA
v_gene: TRBV28

CDR3nt: TGTGCCAGTAGTCCCCGATCCGCTGGGAATGAGCAGTTCTTC
CDR3aa: CASSPRSAGNEQFF
j_gene: TRBJ2-1
d_gene: NA
abundance: NA
v_gene: TRBV19

CDR3nt: TGTGCCAGCAGCCAGGACGGAGCGTACCAAGAGACCCAGTACTTC
CDR3aa: CASSQDGAYQETQYF
j_gene: TRBJ2-5
d_gene: NA
abundance: NA
v_gene: TRBV6-5

CDR3nt: TGCGCCAGCAGCTTGGGGGCAGGCAAGGGCTCCTACGAGCAGTACTTC
CDR3aa: CASSLGAGKGSYEQYF
j_gene: TRBJ2-7
d_gene: NA
abundance: NA
v_gene: TRBV5-1

CDR3nt: TGTGCCAGCAGCTTAGGGGAACGGACAGGGAAGGAAGCCAAAAACATTCAGTACTTC
CDR3aa: CASSLGERTGKEAKNIQYF
j_gene: TRBJ2-4
d_gene: TRBD1
abundance: NA
v_gene: TRBV11-3

CDR3nt: TGTGCCAGCGGGCCGACTAGCGGGAGATACAATGAGCAGTTCTTC
CDR3aa: CASGPTSGRYNEQFF
j_gene: TRBJ2-1
d_gene: TRBD2
abundance: NA
v_gene: TRBV27

CDR3nt: TGTGCCAGCTCAGGACAGAACTATGGCTACACCTTC
CDR3aa: CASSGQNYGYTF
j_gene: TRBJ1-2
d_gene: NA
abundance: NA
v_gene: TRBV18

CDR3nt: TGTGCCAGCAGCCTCTCTATTGCCTCTGGGGCCAACGTCCTGACTTTC
CDR3aa: CASSLSIASGANVLTF
j_gene: TRBJ2-6
d_gene: NA
abundance: few
v_gene: TRBV27

CDR3nt: TGTGCCAGTACCCATTTTGGAGGGAACTATGGCTACACCTTC
CDR3aa: CASTHFGGNYGYTF
j_gene: TRBJ1-2
d_gene: NA
abundance: once
v_gene: TRBV19

CDR3nt: TGTGCCAGCAGCTTAGAAGGGGGCGCGGGCACTGAAGCTTTCTTT
CDR3aa: CASSLEGGAGTEAFF
j_gene: TRBJ1-1
d_gene: TRBD1
abundance: once
v_gene: TRBV7-9

CDR3nt: TGTGCCAGCAGCTTTGTCGGTAACACAGATACGCAGTATTTT
CDR3aa: CASSFVGNTDTQYF
j_gene: TRBJ2-3
d_gene: NA
abundance: NA
v_gene: TRBV11-3

CDR3nt: TGTGCCAGTAGTACAGGCGCAGGTAGATCTGGAAACACCATATATTTT
CDR3aa: CASSTGAGRSGNTIYF
j_gene: TRBJ1-3
d_gene: NA
abundance: NA
v_gene: TRBV19

CDR3nt: TGTGCCTGGAGTTATGGACTAGTCAACAATGAGCAGTTCTTC
CDR3aa: CAWSYGLVNNEQFF
j_gene: TRBJ2-1
d_gene: TRBD2
abundance: NA
v_gene: TRBV30

CDR3nt: TGTGCCAGCAGAATTACCAAGCGGGAGTGGGACTACGAGCAGTACTTC
CDR3aa: CASRITKREWDYEQYF
j_gene: TRBJ2-7
d_gene: TRBD2
abundance: NA
v_gene: TRBV28

CDR3nt: TGTGCCAGCAGTCTCCCCGGGACAGGGTTGGGCTATGGCTACACCTTC
CDR3aa: CASSLPGTGLGYGYTF
j_gene: TRBJ1-2
d_gene: TRBD1
abundance: NA
v_gene: TRBV28

CDR3nt: TGTGCCAGCAGTGGGGAGGGGGGAAATCAGCCCCAGCATTTT
CDR3aa: CASSGEGGNQPQHF
j_gene: TRBJ1-5
d_gene: NA
abundance: NA
v_gene: TRBV6-1

CDR3nt: TGTGCCAGTAGTATAGAGAGGGTGACAGATACGCAGTATTTT
CDR3aa: CASSIERVTDTQYF
j_gene: TRBJ2-3
d_gene: NA
abundance: NA
v_gene: TRBV19

CDR3nt: TGTGCCAGCAGCCTGACATGGAACACCGGGGAGCTGTTTTTT
CDR3aa: CASSLTWNTGELFF
j_gene: TRBJ2-2
d_gene: NA
abundance: NA
v_gene: TRBV6-5

CDR3nt: TGTGCCAGCAGTCGAGCCACGAACACCGGGGAGCTGTTTTTT
CDR3aa: CASSRATNTGELFF
j_gene: TRBJ2-2
d_gene: NA
abundance: NA
v_gene: TRBV6-4

CDR3nt: TGTGCCAGTCACGGGCACACTGAAGCTTTCTTT
CDR3aa: CASHGHTEAFF
j_gene: TRBJ1-1
d_gene: NA
abundance: few
v_gene: TRBV2

CDR3nt: TGTGCCAGCAGCAACCTAGGGGGCGCCTACAATGAGCAGTTCTTC
CDR3aa: CASSNLGGAYNEQFF
j_gene: TRBJ2-1
d_gene: TRBD1
abundance: NA
v_gene: TRBV14

CDR3nt: TGCAGTGCTAGGGATACGCAGTATTTT
CDR3aa: CSARDTQYF
j_gene: TRBJ2-3
d_gene: NA
abundance: once
v_gene: TRBV20-1

CDR3nt: TGTGCCAGCAGCTTAGAGTCAAGCAGCCAGTACTTC
CDR3aa: CASSLESSSQYF
j_gene: TRBJ2-5
d_gene: NA
abundance: NA
v_gene: TRBV7-9

CDR3nt: TGTGCCAGCTCGAATGCGGAGGGGCAGGACTATGGCTACACCTTC
CDR3aa: CASSNAEGQDYGYTF
j_gene: TRBJ1-2
d_gene: NA
abundance: NA
v_gene: TRBV18

CDR3nt: TGCGCCAGCAGCCAACTGACTAGCGGGAGAAAAGAGACCCAGTACTTC
CDR3aa: CASSQLTSGRKETQYF
j_gene: TRBJ2-5
d_gene: TRBD2
abundance: NA
v_gene: TRBV4-1

CDR3nt: TGTGCCAGTAGTTTAGGTAGCGGGAGGGCAAGCTCCTACAATGAGCAGTTCTTC
CDR3aa: CASSLGSGRASSYNEQFF
j_gene: TRBJ2-1
d_gene: TRBD2
abundance: NA
v_gene: TRBV19

CDR3nt: TGTGCCAGCAGCCGGGGGTGGGAAGAGACCCAGTACTTC
CDR3aa: CASSRGWEETQYF
j_gene: TRBJ2-5
d_gene: NA
abundance: NA
v_gene: TRBV4-2

CDR3nt: TGTGCCTGGAGTGTGGGGACCTCCTATGGCTACACCTTC
CDR3aa: CAWSVGTSYGYTF
j_gene: TRBJ1-2
d_gene: NA
abundance: NA
v_gene: TRBV30

CDR3nt: TGTGCCAGCAGTTCGAACGACAGGGGTGGCGGGGAGCTGTTTTTT
CDR3aa: CASSSNDRGGGELFF
j_gene: TRBJ2-2
d_gene: TRBD1
abundance: NA
v_gene: TRBV6-5

CDR3nt: TGCGCCAGCAGCTGGGGCGGGGGAAATGAAAAACTGTTTTTT
CDR3aa: CASSWGGGNEKLFF
j_gene: TRBJ1-4
d_gene: NA
abundance: NA
v_gene: TRBV5-1

CDR3nt: TGTGCCAGCCGAAGCTTAAGGAGCGGACCACAGTACTTC
CDR3aa: CASRSLRSGPQYF
j_gene: TRBJ2-4
d_gene: NA
abundance: NA
v_gene: TRBV11-3

CDR3nt: TGTGCCAGCAGCTTAGGAGTGGGTGAGGCTGAGCAGTTCTTC
CDR3aa: CASSLGVGEAEQFF
j_gene: TRBJ2-1
d_gene: NA
abundance: NA
v_gene: TRBV7-6

CDR3nt: TGCGCCAGCAGCCAAGATCCTAGAGGAGCGAACACCGGGGAGCTGTTTTTT
CDR3aa: CASSQDPRGANTGELFF
j_gene: TRBJ2-2
d_gene: NA
abundance: NA
v_gene: TRBV4-1